This TCR beta chain comes out of a study of regulatory T cells in long-lasting Graves disease. Study-wide results and limits: Study of thyroid tissue was not done, with only peripheral blood studied. Patients with persistent disease showed a bias toward TRBV28, TRBJ1-2 and TRBJ2-5.

Combining iRepertoire HTBI primers with Arm-PCR of CDR3 regions, the authors built TCR beta libraries. One entry per CDR3 protein, called by TCRdb with MiXCR from the multiplex PCR reads. The table lists under 300,000 distinct CDR3 sequences, just over 20% of them singletons, with approximately 15% in the top ten. This clonotype occurred many times. Its cognate antigen is unknown. The time point was: newly diagnosed GD, antithyroid drugs for less than 3 months. There was RNA extracted from PBMCs, and the TCR library was made from it. The diagnosis of Graves' disease used American Thyroid Association guidelines. An endocrinology department in Xi'an, China, recruited the patients. V was clipped by 2 bases and J by 0 bases, with 13 bases between them. The CDR3 has 16 residues. From germline, CDR1 is MNHEY and CDR2 SMNVEV (reference sequence).

The chain links TRBV27 to TRBJ2-5; D is undetermined. The source of this sequence is a female donor with Graves disease. The starting material was peripheral blood mononuclear cells (PBMCs), obtained at new diagnosis, from a patient treated with antithyroid drugs. Here the CDR3 reads CASSLGGNQYQETQYF. CDR3 bases: TGTGCCAGCAGTTTAGGTGGAAACCAGTACCAAGAGACCCAGTACTTC.